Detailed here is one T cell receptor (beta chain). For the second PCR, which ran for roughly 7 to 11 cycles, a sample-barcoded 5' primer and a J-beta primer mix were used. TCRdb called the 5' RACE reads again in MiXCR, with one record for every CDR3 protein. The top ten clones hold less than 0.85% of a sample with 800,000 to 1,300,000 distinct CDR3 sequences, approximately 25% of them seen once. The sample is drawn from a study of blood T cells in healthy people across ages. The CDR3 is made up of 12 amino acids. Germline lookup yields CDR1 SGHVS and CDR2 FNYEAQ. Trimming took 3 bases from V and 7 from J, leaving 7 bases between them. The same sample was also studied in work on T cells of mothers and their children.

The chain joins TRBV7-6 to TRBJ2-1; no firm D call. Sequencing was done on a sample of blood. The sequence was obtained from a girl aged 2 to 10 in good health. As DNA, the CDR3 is TGTGCCAGCAGCTTTCAGTTGAATGAGCAGTTCTTC. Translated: CASSFQLNEQFF. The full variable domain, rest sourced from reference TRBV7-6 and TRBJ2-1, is GAGVSQSPRYKVTKRGQDVALRCDPISGHVSLYWYRQALGQGPEFLTYFNYEAQQDKSGLPNDRFSAERPEGSISTLTIQRTEQRDSAMYRCASSFQLNEQFFGPGTRLTVL.